The rows below give T cell receptor beta chains drawn from one sample of a study of T cells in Graves' hyperthyroidism and ophthalmopathy. One entry per CDR3 protein results from TCRdb running MiXCR on the multiplex PCR reads. The data show under 450,000 distinct CDR3 sequences, approximately 12% seen once. Material for sequencing was blood. Source of these receptors: a man aged 30 to 39 with Graves' hyperthyroidism that later progressed to Graves' ophthalmopathy. Each CDR3 is given with its conserved first and last residue. The order of the fields is CDR3 protein, J gene, V gene.

CDR3aa: CASSQETGSNEKLFF
j_gene: TRBJ1-4
v_gene: TRBV4-1

CDR3aa: CASSLGQSGEQYF
j_gene: TRBJ2-7
v_gene: TRBV5-1

CDR3aa: CASSLTLAGGAYNEQFF
j_gene: TRBJ2-1
v_gene: TRBV11-2

CDR3aa: CSADPGTTTYEQYF
j_gene: TRBJ2-7
v_gene: TRBV20-1

CDR3aa: CASSYSNVRGFRGKLFF
j_gene: TRBJ1-4
v_gene: TRBV6-5

CDR3aa: CASSEGRAPLHF
j_gene: TRBJ1-6
v_gene: TRBV7-9

CDR3aa: CAWPHPGQQLTLNEKLFF
j_gene: TRBJ1-4
v_gene: TRBV30

CDR3aa: CASSARGGEFTEAFF
j_gene: TRBJ1-1
v_gene: TRBV9

CDR3aa: CASSSNRDSYEQYF
j_gene: TRBJ2-7
v_gene: TRBV7-2

CDR3aa: CASSTMADASYEQYF
j_gene: TRBJ2-7
v_gene: TRBV5-4

CDR3aa: CASRVTTAGSYTF
j_gene: TRBJ1-2
v_gene: TRBV12-3/TRBV12-4

CDR3aa: CASSWGLAGGLGETQYF
j_gene: TRBJ2-5
v_gene: TRBV5-1

CDR3aa: CASSLVEGGPEAFF
j_gene: TRBJ1-1
v_gene: TRBV7-3

CDR3aa: CSARDRLDDQETQYF
j_gene: TRBJ2-5
v_gene: TRBV20-1

CDR3aa: CASSRNYEQFF
j_gene: TRBJ2-1
v_gene: TRBV9

CDR3aa: CASSQDAVISNEKLFF
j_gene: TRBJ1-4
v_gene: TRBV3-1

CDR3aa: CASSPPGQGPTDTQYF
j_gene: TRBJ2-3
v_gene: TRBV18

CDR3aa: CASSSWGQGTDTQYF
j_gene: TRBJ2-3
v_gene: TRBV19

CDR3aa: CASSWGGRGAPDTQYF
j_gene: TRBJ2-3
v_gene: TRBV7-9

CDR3aa: CASTLGQGRSGYTF
j_gene: TRBJ1-2
v_gene: TRBV2

CDR3aa: CASSISGGITEAFF
j_gene: TRBJ1-1
v_gene: TRBV19

CDR3aa: CASSLPRSKQYF
j_gene: TRBJ2-7
v_gene: TRBV28

CDR3aa: CASARDRAINSPLHF
j_gene: TRBJ1-6
v_gene: TRBV18

CDR3aa: CAWVGGHHTEAFF
j_gene: TRBJ1-1
v_gene: TRBV30

CDR3aa: CASIPGLAGRKYF
j_gene: TRBJ2-3
v_gene: TRBV12-3/TRBV12-4

CDR3aa: CASSQGASVEQFF
j_gene: TRBJ2-1
v_gene: TRBV9

CDR3aa: CASRIGQVRGQPQHF
j_gene: TRBJ1-5
v_gene: TRBV28

CDR3aa: CSATTGYYYEQYF
j_gene: TRBJ2-7
v_gene: TRBV20-1

CDR3aa: CASSQETRAGGTYEQYF
j_gene: TRBJ2-7
v_gene: TRBV4-2

CDR3aa: CASSQGRGAMNTEAFF
j_gene: TRBJ1-1
v_gene: TRBV28

CDR3aa: CASSQSGGNTGELFF
j_gene: TRBJ2-2
v_gene: TRBV12-3/TRBV12-4

CDR3aa: CASSQVSGGWETQYF
j_gene: TRBJ2-5
v_gene: TRBV14

CDR3aa: CASSEPRDRAARAAEAFF
j_gene: TRBJ1-1
v_gene: TRBV6-2/TRBV6-3

CDR3aa: CSVEQGASEQYF
j_gene: TRBJ2-7
v_gene: TRBV20-1

CDR3aa: CATRGGRDEQFF
j_gene: TRBJ2-1
v_gene: TRBV12-3/TRBV12-4

CDR3aa: CSARDETSGGRDTQYF
j_gene: TRBJ2-3
v_gene: TRBV20-1

CDR3aa: CASSPLAGFSDTQYF
j_gene: TRBJ2-3
v_gene: TRBV2

CDR3aa: CGVVNQPQHF
j_gene: TRBJ1-5
v_gene: TRBV7-3

CDR3aa: CASSRAGGLGNEQFF
j_gene: TRBJ2-1
v_gene: TRBV19

CDR3aa: CASSPVRDPRNTGELFF
j_gene: TRBJ2-2
v_gene: TRBV7-8

CDR3aa: CAWSVFGRASYEQYF
j_gene: TRBJ2-7
v_gene: TRBV30

CDR3aa: CASSGREVNYGYTF
j_gene: TRBJ1-2
v_gene: TRBV19

CDR3aa: CASSQKTPYEQYF
j_gene: TRBJ2-7
v_gene: TRBV4-1

CDR3aa: CASSLQGLRQPQHF
j_gene: TRBJ1-5
v_gene: TRBV12-3/TRBV12-4

CDR3aa: CATSRSETQYF
j_gene: TRBJ2-5
v_gene: TRBV15

CDR3aa: CASSFGQASSYNSPLHF
j_gene: TRBJ1-6
v_gene: TRBV11-3

CDR3aa: CASSATTGPQAKNIQYF
j_gene: TRBJ2-4
v_gene: TRBV7-9

CDR3aa: CSAPYLGVDHSPLHF
j_gene: TRBJ1-6
v_gene: TRBV20-1

CDR3aa: CASNKGAGHHYEQYF
j_gene: TRBJ2-7
v_gene: TRBV6-1

CDR3aa: CASRTTGEAEQFF
j_gene: TRBJ2-1
v_gene: TRBV12-3/TRBV12-4